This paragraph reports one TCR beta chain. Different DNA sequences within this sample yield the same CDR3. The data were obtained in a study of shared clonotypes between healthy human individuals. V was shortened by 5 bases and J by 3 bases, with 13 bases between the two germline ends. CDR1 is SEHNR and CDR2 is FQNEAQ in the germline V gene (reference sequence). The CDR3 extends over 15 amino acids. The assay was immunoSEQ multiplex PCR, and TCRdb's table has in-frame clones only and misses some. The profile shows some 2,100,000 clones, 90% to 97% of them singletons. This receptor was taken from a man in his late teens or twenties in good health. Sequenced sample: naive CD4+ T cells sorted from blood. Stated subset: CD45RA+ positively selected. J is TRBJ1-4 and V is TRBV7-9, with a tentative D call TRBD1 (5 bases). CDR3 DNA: TGTGCCAGCAGCCTGGGGGGGACCTCTAATGAAAAACTGTTTTTT. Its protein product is CASSLGGTSNEKLFF.